The source of this T cell receptor (beta chain) is a study of T-cell memory formation after mild COVID-19. Study background: The two donors had largely donor-specific TCR clusters.

Regarding this clonotype: Its antigen is not identified.

Germline V gene lookup returns CDR1 GTSNPN and CDR2 SVGIG (reference sequence). The CDR3 extends over 13 amino acids. Trimming left V 2 bases short and J 0 bases short, with 8 bases between. TCR alpha and TCR beta cDNA libraries carrying sample barcodes and UMIs came from 5'RACE with constant-segment primers. TCRdb redid the calling of the 5' RACE reads with MiXCR, one entry per CDR3 protein. The data show around 320,000 distinct CDR3 sequences, roughly an eighth seen once. Study findings and constraints: Contracting clones from day 15 to 85 had balanced CD4/CD8; later expanders favoured CD4+. Some SARS-CoV-2-responding clones were already detected in memory before infection.

The sequence came from a man between 18 and 35 years old who had mild COVID-19 (a few samples of this study predate the infection). Cell type and time point are not known. The V gene is TRBV30, the J gene TRBJ2-7, with D possibly being TRBD2 (6 bases). The sequencing sample was made of PBMCs or a T cell subset sorted from them (not recorded which). CDR3 protein: CAWSSGLSYEQYF. The CDR3 nucleotides are TGTGCCTGGAGTAGCGGGCTCTCCTACGAGCAGTACTTC. The variable domain in full, with the rest retrieved from reference TRBV30 and TRBJ2-7, is SQTIHQWPATLVQPVGSPLSLECTVEGTSNPNLYWYRQAAGRGLQLLFYSVGIGQISSEVPQNLSASRPQDRQFILSSKKLLLSDSGFYLCAWSSGLSYEQYFGPGTRLTVT.